Presented here are 21 T cell receptor beta chains from one specimen sequenced in a study of T cell responses to AZD1222 COVID-19 vaccine. TCRdb keeps only in-frame clones here, not all; method: immunoSEQ multiplex PCR. In the table there are around 64,000 clones, 83% of which are singletons. Here the sequenced sample was peripheral blood, taken 28 days after the second AZD1222 dose. The receptors come from an adult who received the AZD1222 COVID-19 vaccine.

The chain carries TRBV11-2 and TRBJ1-5; D unclear. CDR3 size: 13 residues. The germline V and J ends were trimmed by 3 bases and 6 bases, with 9 bases remaining between them. CDR1 is SGHAT, CDR2 FQNNGV, per germline. In DNA form, the CDR3 reads TGTGCCAGCAGCTTTAGTGGCGGTCAGCCCCAGCATTTT. Translation gives CASSFSGGQPQHF.

The genes are TRBV5-1 and TRBJ2-3; D may be TRBD1 or TRBD2 (5 bases each). V lost 1 base and J 2 bases, leaving 11 bases between the germline ends. Germline V CDR1 and CDR2: SGHRS, YFSETQ. There are 15 residues in the CDR3. This CDR3 reads CASSLYGAITDTQYF. Here the CDR3 DNA reads TGCGCCAGCAGCTTGTACGGGGCGATCACAGATACGCAGTATTTT.

This chain joins TRBV12-3 or TRBV12-4 and TRBJ1-4; D ambiguous. The CDR3 sequence is 11 residues long. Deletions cut 4 bases from V and 8 bases from J, with 5 bases between. CDR3 DNA: TGTGCCAGCAGTTCCTACGAAAAACTGTTTTTT. It encodes CASSSYEKLFF.

This rearrangement joins TRBV11-2 to TRBJ2-5; 7 bases match TRBD1. The CDR3 loop spans 18 amino acids. V dropped 5 bases and J dropped 2; count of bases not matched to a gene: 17. Germline V CDR1 and CDR2: SGHAT, FQNNGV. CDR3 DNA: TGTGCCAGCAGCGAAAGGGGGCAGGAGTGGGGACAACAAGAGACCCAGTACTTC. Translation gives CASSERGQEWGQQETQYF.

As concerns this clone: This sample also contains other DNA sequences that code for the same CDR3. The rearrangement joins TRBV28 to TRBJ2-7; no firm D call. Trimming removed 3 bases from V and 3 bases from J, with 6 bases in between. The CDR3 is 12 residues long. Germline CDR1 MDHEN, CDR2 SYDVKM. The DNA for the CDR3 is TGTGCCAGCAGTTTCCAAAACTACGAGCAGTACTTC. Translating it yields CASSFQNYEQYF.

This clone came up once. The same CDR3 also results from other DNA sequences found in this sample. The V and J genes are TRBV7-2 and TRBJ2-1; 12 bases agree with TRBD2. CDR1 and CDR2 (germline): SGHTA, FQGNSA. Trimming took 1 base from V and 4 from J; bases not matched to a gene: 5. The CDR3 contains 17 residues. Here the CDR3 DNA reads TGTGCCAGCAGCTTAGGTCCCCTAGCGGGGGGGTACAATGAGCAGTTCTTC. This sequence encodes CASSLGPLAGGYNEQFF.

The chain links TRBV6-5 to TRBJ1-1; D is undetermined. V lost 6 bases and J lost 8, with 16 bases in between. CDR3 size: 13 residues. Germline CDR1 MNHEY, CDR2 SVGAGI. DNA for the CDR3: TGTGCCAGCAGGGTCCGGGGTGCCCAGGAAGCTTTCTTT. This gives the protein CASRVRGAQEAFF.

The rearrangement uses TRBV7-6 and TRBJ2-1, with D tentatively TRBD1 (6 bases). V gave up 3 bases and J gave up 6 bases, with 9 bases separating them. The CDR3 runs 13 residues. The V gene's germline CDR1 is SGHVS and CDR2 FNYEAQ. CDR3 DNA: TGTGCCAGCAGCTTCGGACAGATCAATGAGCAGTTCTTC. Protein product: CASSFGQINEQFF.

The chain joins TRBV2 to TRBJ2-3; 7 positions agree with TRBD1. Germline assignment: CDR1 SNHLY and CDR2 FYNNEI. The length of the CDR3 is 15 residues. V lost 4 bases to trimming and J lost 6 bases; unmatched junction nucleotides: 10. The CDR3 nucleotides are TGTGCCAGCAGTGGACGACAGGGAATAGGGGATACGCAGTATTTT. This gives the protein CASSGRQGIGDTQYF.

The gene calls are TRBV6-5 and TRBJ1-1; a weak D match, TRBD1 (5 bases). V was shortened by 5 bases and J by 1 base, with 11 bases between the two germline ends. Germline V gene sequence: CDR1 MNHEY, CDR2 SVGAGI. The CDR3 spans 14 residues. CDR3 region: CASSPRQTNTEAFF. For the CDR3, the DNA is TGTGCCAGCAGTCCCCGACAGACGAACACTGAAGCTTTCTTT.

The chain links TRBV7-2 to TRBJ2-1, with a tentative D call TRBD1 (6 bases). CDR3 length equals 13 residues. V was trimmed by 4 bases and J by 6 bases, leaving 10 bases between them. CDR1 and CDR2 (germline): SGHTA, FQGNSA. This chain's CDR3 is CASSWDTGNEQFF. The CDR3, as DNA: TGTGCCAGCAGCTGGGACACGGGCAATGAGCAGTTCTTC.

This clone has just one count. This chain joins TRBV5-8 and TRBJ2-3; 13 nucleotides line up with TRBD2. Per the germline V gene, CDR1 is SGHTS and CDR2 is YDEGEE. V dropped 4 bases and J dropped 7; count of bases not matched to a gene: 9. The CDR3 runs 16 residues. The DNA for the CDR3 is TGTGCCAGCAGCCCGACGGGACTAGCGGGGCTCAATACGCAGTATTTT. Protein product: CASSPTGLAGLNTQYF.

The V and J genes are TRBV4-3 and TRBJ1-2, with D tentatively TRBD1 (6 bases). CDR1 and CDR2 (germline): LGHNA, YSLEER. The V end was cut by 1 base, the J end by 1 base, with 16 bases between. This CDR3 spans 17 amino acids. CDR3 region: CASSQGTGRGGNYGYTF. The DNA for the CDR3 is TGCGCCAGCAGCCAAGGCACGGGCAGGGGTGGTAACTATGGCTACACCTTC.

The chain carries TRBV5-4 and TRBJ1-2, with 7 bases aligning to TRBD1. This CDR3 region has 15 residues. Per the germline V gene, CDR1 is SGHNT and CDR2 is YYREEE (reference sequence). Germline trimming cut 3 bases from V and 5 bases from J; bases unmatched to any gene: 10. The CDR3 reads CASSSGQDRLYGYTF. CDR3 nucleotides: TGTGCCAGCAGCTCCGGCCAGGACAGGCTTTATGGCTACACCTTC.

This rearrangement joins TRBV5-1 to TRBJ1-1; weak D call: TRBD1 (6 bases). The CDR3 sequence is 14 residues long. Per germline, CDR1 SGHRS and CDR2 YFSETQ. The V end was cut by 5 bases, the J end by 5 bases, with 16 bases between. The CDR3: CASSRDTPRTEAFF. The CDR3 nucleotides read TGCGCCAGCAGTCGGGACACCCCCAGGACTGAAGCTTTCTTT.

The CDR3 here is CASRPTGTPYGYTF. For the CDR3, the DNA is TGTGCCAGCAGGCCTACTGGCACACCCTATGGCTACACCTTC. The chain links TRBV27 to TRBJ1-2, with D uncertain. CDR1 MNHEY and CDR2 SMNVEV come from the germline V gene (reference sequence). V shed 6 bases and J shed 4 bases, with 15 bases lying between them. The CDR3 has 14 amino acids.

In its sample, this clone was seen a few times. This chain uses TRBV2 with TRBJ1-3; D gene ambiguous. The CDR3 is 13 residues long. Germline loops: CDR1 SNHLY, CDR2 FYNNEI. V lost 6 bases and J 4 bases, leaving 10 bases between the germline ends. The chain's CDR3 is CASSVTDGNTIYF. The DNA of the CDR3 is TGTGCCAGCAGCGTGACGGACGGAAACACCATATATTTT.

The J gene is TRBJ2-1, the V gene TRBV13; a possible D gene is TRBD1 (5 bases). The CDR3 loop spans 15 amino acids. V was clipped by 5 bases and J by 2 bases, with 13 bases between them. Germline V gives CDR1 PRHDT, CDR2 FYEKMQ (reference sequence). CDR3 loop: CASSSRTSTYNEQFF. The CDR3 DNA follows: TGTGCCAGCAGCAGCCGGACATCCACCTACAATGAGCAGTTCTTC.

The chain joins TRBV5-1 to TRBJ2-2; 7 bases fit TRBD2. There are 15 residues in the CDR3. Per the germline V gene, CDR1 is SGHRS and CDR2 is YFSETQ. The V gene end was trimmed by 1 base and the J gene end by 5 bases; junction bases not matched to a gene: 5. The CDR3 DNA sequence: TGCGCCAGCAGCTTGACAGCCGGGAGGACCGGGGAGCTGTTTTTT. Translation gives CASSLTAGRTGELFF. The entire variable domain, with the rest obtained from reference TRBV5-1 and TRBJ2-2, is as follows: KAGVTQTPRYLIKTRGQQVTLSCSPISGHRSVSWYQQTPGQGLQFLFEYFSETQRNKGNFPGRFSGRQFSNSRSEMNVSTLELGDSALYLCASSLTAGRTGELFFGEGSRLTVL.

The CDR3 protein is CAISESRGQALTQPQHF. The DNA of the CDR3 is TGTGCCATCAGTGAGTCGAGGGGCCAGGCCTTGACCCAGCCCCAGCATTTT. V is TRBV10-3 and J is TRBJ1-5; D is perhaps TRBD1 (5 bases). Germline V gene lookup returns CDR1 ENHRY and CDR2 SYGVKD. The CDR3 has 17 amino acids. V lost 0 bases to trimming and J lost 7 bases, with 19 bases between them.

This chain joins TRBV29-1 and TRBJ1-1; possible D gene TRBD1, 5 bases. CDR1 is SQVTM and CDR2 is ANQGSEA in the germline V gene. Trimming removed 0 bases from V and 5 bases from J, with 10 bases in between. CDR3 size: 13 residues. The CDR3 DNA reads TGCAGCGTTGAAGAGGGGGTAGGAACTGAAGCTTTCTTT. Translated, it gives CSVEEGVGTEAFF.